The clone carrying this TCR beta chain was observed many times. The antigen is not known. Trimming removed 4 bases from V and 9 bases from J, with 21 bases in between. The CDR3 is 15 amino acids. CDR1 is SNHLY and CDR2 is FYNNEI in the germline V gene. This sample stems from a study of regulatory T cells in long-lasting Graves disease. Study results and limitations: Persistent disease favored TRBV28, TRBJ1-2 and TRBJ2-5. Examination was confined to peripheral blood, excluding thyroid tissue.

Indicated time point: newly diagnosed GD, antithyroid drugs for less than 3 months. RNA from PBMCs was the source of the TCR library. Sequencing libraries for TCR beta were prepared with iRepertoire HTBI primers and Arm-PCR of CDR3 regions. MiXCR, applied by TCRdb to the multiplex PCR reads, yields one record per CDR3 protein. The data contain hundreds of thousands of distinct CDR3 sequences, approximately 13% of them singletons. The sample was also linked to a second study, of T cells in Graves' hyperthyroidism and ophthalmopathy.

The material was peripheral blood mononuclear cells (PBMCs), obtained at new diagnosis, from a patient treated with antithyroid drugs. This TCR was sampled from a young man with Graves disease. This rearrangement joins TRBV2 to TRBJ1-1, with D tentatively TRBD1 (6 bases). CDR3 bases: TGTGCCAGCAGTGTCAGGCGAGGGGGATCCCGTCAAGCTTTCTTT. Translated: CASSVRRGGSRQAFF. Variable domain in full (rest from reference TRBV2 and TRBJ1-1): EPEVTQTPSHQVTQMGQEVILRCVPISNHLYFYWYRQILGQKVEFLVSFYNNEISEKSEIFDDQFSVERPDGSNFTLKIRSTKLEDSAMYFCASSVRRGGSRQAFFGQGTRLTVV.